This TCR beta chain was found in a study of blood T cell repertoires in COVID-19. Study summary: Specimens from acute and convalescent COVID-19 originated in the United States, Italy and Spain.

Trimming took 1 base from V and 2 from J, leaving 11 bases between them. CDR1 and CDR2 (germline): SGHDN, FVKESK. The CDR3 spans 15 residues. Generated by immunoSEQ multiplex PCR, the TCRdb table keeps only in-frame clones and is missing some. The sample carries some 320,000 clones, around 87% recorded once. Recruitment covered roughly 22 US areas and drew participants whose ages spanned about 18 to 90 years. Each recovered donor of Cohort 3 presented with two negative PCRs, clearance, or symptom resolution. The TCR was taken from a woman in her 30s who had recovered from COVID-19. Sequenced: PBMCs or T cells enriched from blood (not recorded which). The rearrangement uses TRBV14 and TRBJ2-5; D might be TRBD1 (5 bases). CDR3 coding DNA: TGTGCCAGCAGCCAAGGGCCAGGGTATCAAGAGACCCAGTACTTC. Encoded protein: CASSQGPGYQETQYF.